This T cell receptor beta chain was captured in a study of T cell responses to AZD1222 COVID-19 vaccine. Here immunoSEQ multiplex PCR was the method, and the copy in TCRdb shows in-frame clones only, minus some. In the table there are 200,000 to 300,000 clones, 85% to 95% of which are singletons. The CDR3 runs to 15 residues. Germline V gene lookup returns CDR1 LGHDT and CDR2 YNNKEL (reference sequence). V shed 4 bases and J shed 4 bases, with 16 bases lying between them. This TCR was sampled from an adult in good health. The sequencing used peripheral blood, collected on day 0 of AZD1222 vaccination. V is TRBV3-1 (or the pseudogene TRBV3-2) and J is TRBJ1-2; perhaps TRBD1 as D (5 bases). DNA for the CDR3: TGTGCCAGCAGCCTCTCCGGGGGAGGGAGCTATGGCTACACCTTC. It encodes CASSLSGGGSYGYTF.